This T cell receptor beta chain is from a study of blood T cell repertoires in COVID-19 (dated by TCRdb to between 2020 and 2021). Notes on the research overall: Samples from collaborators originated in the United States, Italy and Spain and spanned both the acute and convalescent phases of COVID-19. The prospective study material was composed of cDNA or gDNA derived from T cells, B-cell-depleted T cells, or PBMCs. Deeply sampled blood TCRbeta repertoires from subjects exposed to, actively infected with, or recovered from COVID-19 were included in the dataset. The repertoires were released in a freely available public database intended as a resource for research on the immune response to SARS-CoV-2. Samples came from the ongoing ImmuneRACE study (first 160 participants) plus 1,254 subjects from 6 global collaborators. The sample metadata nearly always contained a de-identified subject ID, COVID-19 status, age in years and sex. Where HLA class I and class II types were available, the types were taken from metadata supplied by the sample provider, not from assay-based typing. The investigation overall reported the following: The amount of clinical and demographic metadata varied by source and participant and was provided uncurated.

Each collaborating institution followed its own protocols to collect whole blood in K2EDTA tubes. Collaborator samples were shipped for TCRbeta analysis as frozen whole blood, isolated PBMCs, or DNA extracted from either sample type. A note on this clone: No cognate antigen has been identified for it. Per-nucleotide qualities are absent, and no much larger clonotype sits a single base away.

The CDR3 runs 17 amino acids, cysteine and phenylalanine included. Just CDR3 DNA is preserved here, 51 bases in frame from base 1. Taken from the germline V gene, the CDR1 and CDR2 loops are SGHVS and FNYEAQ. V is shortened by 4 bases, J by 7 bases, and the region joining them spans 22 bases. The immunoSEQ Assay, a bias-controlled multiplex PCR, was used to amplify TCRbeta CDR3 regions from genomic DNA. On the study's bioinformatics: The number of nucleated cells in each sample was estimated from the amplification of reference gene primers within the assay. Sequence reads were collapsed and filtered to measure the absolute abundance of every unique TCRbeta CDR3 rearrangement. For each sample, productive Simpson clonality was calculated as the square root of Simpson's diversity index over productive rearrangements. The table comes from immuneACCESS by way of TCRdb, which keeps in-frame sequences with V and J called. Part of the clones is missing from these tables; in studies checked, under half for an unresolved V gene and the rest for unknown reasons. That table is the source of V, J and clone size, and D and trimming were worked out from the DNA. For this sample there are 75,000 or so clones; approximately 88% appear just once. About 7% of the sample rests with the top ten.

Sequences were obtained from peripheral blood. The receptor comes from an older man with acute or convalescent COVID-19. The chain joins TRBV7-6 to TRBJ2-2, with a weak D call of TRBD1 (6 bases match). The CDR3 in this case is CASSSVHVRGRIGELFF. The nucleotide sequence reads TGTGCCAGCAGCTCCGTACATGTCAGGGGAAGAATCGGGGAGCTGTTTTTT.